This TCR beta chain was captured in a study of T cells in localized non-small cell lung cancer (dated by TCRdb to 2018 to 2020). Background for the entire study: T cell repertoires of a few hundred early-stage NSCLC patients were analyzed, with tumors being compared against uninvolved tumor-adjacent lungs. The cohort consisted of roughly 240 treatment-naive NSCLC patients whose localized lung tumors had been resected. The mean age of the NSCLC patients was roughly 63 years, with about 120 men and about a hundred women. General conclusions and limits of the study: Because the study design was exploratory, TCR variables were selected using unadjusted p-values without false-discovery rate correction. Longer overall survival was associated with higher blood T cell density, whereas shorter survival was associated with higher adjacent-lung clonality. Because multi-region tumor sequencing was not done, intratumor heterogeneity could not be ruled out. Uninvolved tumor-adjacent lung showed the highest T cell clonality, higher than tumor, which suggests more focused antigenic responses in the uninvolved tumor-adjacent lung. A median of 57 of the top 100 tumor clones were detected in paired uninvolved adjacent lung, and 25 to 35 of these tumor clones were also found among the top 100 clones of the paired uninvolved adjacent lung.

From a lookup of the germline V gene (reference sequence), CDR1 and CDR2 are SEHNR and FQNEAQ. The CDR3 covers 18 residues, taking in both the cysteine and the phenylalanine. Only the CDR3 DNA is retained, 54 bases long and in frame from the first base. V has 1 base trimmed and J has 2 bases trimmed; junction bases matching no gene number 9. Details on this clone: What this receptor recognizes is not known. No much larger clonotype is one base removed from it; base qualities were not supplied.

At diagnosis, peripheral blood, uninvolved tumor-adjacent lung and tumor were collected and were preserved as a mix of fresh-frozen and FFPE material. For TCR repertoire profiling, blood samples were analyzed as peripheral blood mononuclear cells. The immunoSEQ Assay was used to sequence TCR beta CDR3 regions from DNA. Turning to the authors' computational methods: T cell density was computed as TCR beta template counts normalized to usable DNA estimated by amplifying housekeeping genes. Using the preseqR package, richness was estimated by extrapolating to 120,000 templates for tissue samples and 400,000 templates for PBMC samples. Clonality was defined by subtracting Pielou's evenness from one. Tissue-enriched TCRs were identified through differential abundance testing performed on productive amino-acid clonotypes, with a minimum total count of 5 and an alpha of 0.1. The Jaccard Index and the Morisita Overlap Index were used to measure how much the repertoires overlapped between compartments. GLIPH clustered TCR beta CDR3s with public tetramer-defined viral CDR3s; viral motifs required at least three viral sequences plus V-gene enrichment. Here the immuneACCESS table is served through TCRdb, limited to in-frame sequences with V and J called. Missing clones are a known gap in these copies; in checked studies unresolved V genes cover under half, and the rest lacks a known reason. The V and J calls and clone size come from that table; D and trimming were worked out from the DNA. This sample gives tens of thousands of clones in total; around four fifths of them show up just once. In total, the top ten clones hold about a sixth of the sample.

The sequence is built from TRBV7-9 and TRBJ2-1, with 9 bases in between that match TRBD2. Sequenced material: peripheral blood mononuclear cells, taken before any cancer treatment. The sequence was collected from a man aged 35 to 70 with stage III lung adenocarcinoma. The nucleotide sequence reads as follows: TGTGCCAGCAGCTTAGAGGGAATAGCGGGAGTCGCCTACAATGAGCAGTTCTTC. This yields the protein CASSLEGIAGVAYNEQFF.